This passage covers 17 T cell receptor beta chains from one sample sequenced in a study of cytomegalovirus exposure and HLA in healthy donors. In the PCR, 60 Vbeta and 13 Jbeta primers were used. TCRdb keeps only in-frame clones here, not all; method: immunoSEQ multiplex PCR. The repertoire holds roughly 190,000 clones, with about four fifths as singletons. The specimen was PBMCs. The receptors stem from a female donor in good health and CMV-seronegative.

Only a few counts were recorded for this clone. The chain combines TRBV4-3 with TRBJ2-2; 8 bases align to TRBD2. This CDR3 comprises 14 residues. The V segment lost 3 bases and the J segment 7 bases; nucleotides outside the gene matches: 4. From germline, CDR1 is LGHNA and CDR2 YSLEER. In DNA form, the CDR3 reads TGCGCCAGCAGCCAGCTAGCGGGCGGCGGGGAGCTGTTTTTT. It is translated as CASSQLAGGGELFF.

In DNA, the CDR3 is TGTGCCAGCAGCTTAGTAGGGGGCTACAATGAGCAGTTCTTC. Its translation is CASSLVGGYNEQFF. V gene TRBV7-6 combines with J gene TRBJ2-1; possible D gene TRBD1, 6 bases. The germline V and J ends were trimmed by 1 base and 3 bases, with 7 bases remaining between them. CDR1 is SGHVS and CDR2 is FNYEAQ in the germline V gene. The CDR3 contains 14 residues.

The chain employs TRBV7-8 and TRBJ2-1; D is possibly TRBD2 (6 bases). Trimming removed 1 base from V and 6 bases from J, with 13 bases in between. Germline loops: CDR1 SGHVS, CDR2 FQNEAQ. This CDR3 is built from 15 residues. The CDR3 nucleotides read TGTGCCAGCAGCTTAGGACTAGTTCTGGCCAATGAGCAGTTCTTC. Translation gives CASSLGLVLANEQFF.

This clone was counted between two and nine times. The V call is TRBV6-5, the J call TRBJ2-5, with D unresolved. Germline V lookup: CDR1 MNHEY, CDR2 SVGAGI. Trimming shortened V by 2 bases and J by 0 bases, and 13 bases separated the two germline ends. The CDR3 is 16 amino acids. The CDR3 spells CASSYVSVFNQETQYF. The CDR3 DNA reads TGTGCCAGCAGTTACGTTTCTGTTTTTAACCAAGAGACCCAGTACTTC.

Remarks on this clone: The same CDR3 also results from other DNA sequences found in this sample. V gene TRBV11-3 combines with J gene TRBJ2-2; D possibly corresponds to TRBD2 (6 bases). V lost 5 bases to trimming and J lost 5 bases, with 18 bases between them. This CDR3 region has 16 residues. CDR1 is SGHNT, CDR2 YENEEA, per germline. The CDR3 region is CASSRGTRGGTGELFF. The CDR3 bases are TGTGCCAGCAGCCGCGGGACCCGTGGTGGTACCGGGGAGCTGTTTTTT.

This clone was detected only a few times. The chain joins TRBV19 to TRBJ1-2; TRBD1 agrees at 7 bases. V shed 5 bases and J 3 bases; nucleotides not matched to a gene: 6. CDR1 is LNHDA, CDR2 SQIVND, per germline (reference sequence). This CDR3 is built from 14 residues. The CDR3 loop reads CASSFRGIDYGYTF. The CDR3 coding sequence is TGTGCCAGTAGTTTCAGGGGGATTGACTATGGCTACACCTTC.

Notes on this clone: One end of the junction does not line up with germline, which may come from a read error. The chain uses TRBV4-2 and TRBJ2-5, with TRBD2 identical over 10 bases. Germline assignment: CDR1 LGHNA and CDR2 YNFKEQ. The CDR3 spans 17 residues. This chain's CDR3 is CASSEDTSGVGRETQYF. CDR3 coding DNA: TGTGCCAGCAGCGAAGACACTAGCGGGGTGGGCCGGGAGACCCAGTACTTC.

The gene calls are TRBV28 and TRBJ2-2; TRBD2 is a possible D gene (6 bases). Germline V gene data show CDR1 as MDHEN and CDR2 as SYDVKM. The CDR3 covers 17 residues. V dropped 7 bases and J dropped 3 bases, with 21 bases sitting between them. CDR3 loop: CASITGRGKLYTGELFF. CDR3 nucleotide sequence: TGTGCCAGCATTACCGGACGGGGGAAGTTGTACACCGGGGAGCTGTTTTTT.

The V call is TRBV6-5, the J call TRBJ1-2, with D possibly matching TRBD1 (6 bases). Germline lookup yields CDR1 MNHEY and CDR2 SVGAGI. Between the trimmed V and J ends, which lost 6 bases and 0 bases, there was a span of 14 bases. This CDR3 spans 15 amino acids. CDR3 residues: CASSPPGDPNYGYTF. The CDR3 nucleotides read TGTGCCAGCAGCCCCCCAGGGGACCCTAACTATGGCTACACCTTC.

This rearrangement joins TRBV4-1 to TRBJ2-7; 9 positions agree with TRBD1. This CDR3 comprises 15 residues. Trimming at V came to 4 bases and at J to 2 bases, leaving 6 bases not matched to a gene. Germline CDR1 MGHRA, CDR2 YSYEKL. In DNA, the CDR3 is TGCGCCAGCAGCCCTCGACAGGGGGTAACCTACGAGCAGTACTTC. Amino acids: CASSPRQGVTYEQYF.

The sample holds a few counts of this clone. V is TRBV27 and J is TRBJ1-1; possibly TRBD1 for D (6 bases). Trimming took 6 bases from V and 0 from J, leaving 20 bases between them. CDR1 and CDR2 (germline): MNHEY, SMNVEV (reference sequence). The CDR3 has 17 residues. The CDR3 bases are TGTGCCAGCAGCCTGTTTGGGGTCGGGGGGCTGAACACTGAAGCTTTCTTT. It translates to CASSLFGVGGLNTEAFF.

The CDR3 loop reads CASSLSGSPNEQFF. CDR3 coding DNA: TGTGCCAGCAGTTTATCAGGGAGTCCCAATGAGCAGTTCTTC. The J gene is TRBJ2-1, the V gene TRBV27, with D maybe TRBD2 (5 bases). CDR3 length: 14 residues. Between the trimmed V and J ends, which lost 0 bases and 6 bases, there was a span of 9 bases. The germline V gene encodes CDR1 MNHEY and CDR2 SMNVEV (reference sequence).

The rearrangement links TRBV10-2 to TRBJ2-3; D ambiguous. The length of the CDR3 is 13 residues. Germline V gives CDR1 WSHSY, CDR2 SAAADI. V shed 9 bases and J shed 0 bases, with 10 bases lying between them. This CDR3 reads CASNRASTDTQYF. CDR3 coding DNA: TGCGCCAGTAACAGAGCTAGCACAGATACGCAGTATTTT.

The chain recombines TRBV18 with TRBJ1-1, with 7 nucleotides matching TRBD1. After removal of 4 bases from V and 6 bases from J, the junction contained 5 bases not matched to a gene. Per the germline V gene, CDR1 is KGHSH and CDR2 is LQKENI. The CDR3 sequence is 13 residues long. CDR3 in amino acids: CASSRQQGSEAFF. The CDR3, as DNA: TGTGCCAGCTCACGTCAACAGGGGTCTGAAGCTTTCTTT.

The gene calls are TRBV19 and TRBJ1-2; no clear D. From germline, CDR1 is LNHDA and CDR2 SQIVND (reference sequence). Trimming shortened V by 3 bases and J by 8 bases, and 16 bases separated the two germline ends. The CDR3 runs to 14 residues. The CDR3, as DNA: TGTGCCAGTAGTATGCAAGGGCAAGCGGCGGGCTACACCTTC. Translation gives CASSMQGQAAGYTF.

The gene calls are TRBV7-9 and TRBJ2-4, with TRBD1 identical over 9 bases. CDR1 SEHNR and CDR2 FQNEAQ come from the germline V gene (reference sequence). The length of the CDR3 is 17 residues. J lost 6 bases, V lost 5 bases, and 14 bases had no gene match. In nucleotides, the CDR3 is TGTGCCAGCAGCAAATCCGGGACAGGGCTTAGTGGAAACATTCAGTACTTC. It specifies CASSKSGTGLSGNIQYF. Filled out from reference TRBV7-9 and TRBJ2-4, the complete variable domain reads DTGVSQNPRHKITKRGQNVTFRCDPISEHNRLYWYRQTLGQGPEFLTYFQNEAQLEKSRLLSDRFSAERPKGSFSTLEIQRTEQGDSAMYLCASSKSGTGLSGNIQYFGAGTRLSVL.

The chain combines TRBV6-1 with TRBJ2-1; 7 bases fit TRBD1. V shed 8 bases, J shed 8 bases, and the junction held 9 bases outside the gene matches. The CDR3 runs 13 residues. Looked up from germline, CDR1 is MNHNS and CDR2 is SASEGT. This chain's CDR3 is CASDPTGAHEQFF. CDR3 nucleotide sequence: TGTGCCAGCGACCCCACAGGGGCCCATGAGCAGTTCTTC.